Sequencing of this T cell receptor (beta chain) was carried out in a study of OX40 agonist ivuxolimab in advanced cancers. Study at large: Patients were infused with ivuxolimab every 2 weeks at 0.01 to 10 mg/kg. The eligibility criteria allowed prior anti-PD-1, anti-PD-L1 or anti-CTLA-4 therapy, and about 40% had some.

Germline CDR1 is SGHRS and CDR2 is YFSETQ. Trimming removed 3 bases from V and 0 bases from J; junction bases left unmatched: 2. This CDR3 region has 15 residues. Sequencing used immunoSEQ multiplex PCR; TCRdb keeps in-frame clones, though not all of them. The table has 55,000 to 70,000 clones, about 85% seen once; the top ten hold roughly 4.8%. The V and J genes are TRBV5-1 and TRBJ2-1, with 8 positions matching TRBD2. This TCR derives from an adult with an advanced solid tumor such as melanoma, head and neck, liver or kidney cancer. Material: CD4+ or CD8+ T cells sorted from blood, obtained in a trial of the OX40 agonist ivuxolimab. The CDR3 coding sequence is TGCGCCAGCAGCTCACTAGCGGACTCCTACAATGAGCAGTTCTTC. Residues: CASSSLADSYNEQFF. Combining the CDR3 with reference TRBV5-1 and TRBJ2-1 gives the whole variable domain KAGVTQTPRYLIKTRGQQVTLSCSPISGHRSVSWYQQTPGQGLQFLFEYFSETQRNKGNFPGRFSGRQFSNSRSEMNVSTLELGDSALYLCASSSLADSYNEQFFGPGTRLTVL.